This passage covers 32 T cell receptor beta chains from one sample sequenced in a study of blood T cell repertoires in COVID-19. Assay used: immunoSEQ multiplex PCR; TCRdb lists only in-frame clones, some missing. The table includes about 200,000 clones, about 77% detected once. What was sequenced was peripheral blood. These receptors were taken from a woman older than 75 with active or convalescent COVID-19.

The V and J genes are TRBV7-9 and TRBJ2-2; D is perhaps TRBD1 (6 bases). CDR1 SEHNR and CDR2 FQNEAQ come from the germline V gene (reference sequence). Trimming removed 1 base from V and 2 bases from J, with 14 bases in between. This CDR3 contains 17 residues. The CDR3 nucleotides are TGTGCCAGCAGCTTAGGTATACGGGGACAAAACACCGGGGAGCTGTTTTTT. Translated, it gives CASSLGIRGQNTGELFF.

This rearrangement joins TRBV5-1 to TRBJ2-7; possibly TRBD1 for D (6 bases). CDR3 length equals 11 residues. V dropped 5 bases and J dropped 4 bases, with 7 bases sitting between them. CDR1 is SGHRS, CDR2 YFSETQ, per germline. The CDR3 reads CASRGGYEQYF. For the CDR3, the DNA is TGCGCCAGCAGAGGGGGTTACGAGCAGTACTTC.

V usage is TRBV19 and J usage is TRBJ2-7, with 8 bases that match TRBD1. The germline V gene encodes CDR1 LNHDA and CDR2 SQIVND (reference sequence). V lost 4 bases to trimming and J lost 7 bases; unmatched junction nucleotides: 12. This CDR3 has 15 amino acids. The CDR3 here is CASSNPWQGAREQYF. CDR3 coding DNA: TGTGCCAGTAGTAACCCGTGGCAGGGGGCGCGGGAGCAGTACTTC.

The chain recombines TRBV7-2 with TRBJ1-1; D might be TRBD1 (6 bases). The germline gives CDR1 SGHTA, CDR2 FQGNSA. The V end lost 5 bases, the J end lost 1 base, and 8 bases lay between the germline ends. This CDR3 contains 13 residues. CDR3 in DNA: TGTGCCAGCAGCCAGGACAGGAACACTGAAGCTTTCTTT. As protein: CASSQDRNTEAFF.

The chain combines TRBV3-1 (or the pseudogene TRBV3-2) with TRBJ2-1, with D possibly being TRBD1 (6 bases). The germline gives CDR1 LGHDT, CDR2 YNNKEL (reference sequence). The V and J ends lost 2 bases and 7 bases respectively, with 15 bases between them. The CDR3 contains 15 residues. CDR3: CASSQQARGGNEQFF. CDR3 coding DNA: TGTGCCAGCAGCCAACAGGCCAGGGGTGGTAATGAGCAGTTCTTC.

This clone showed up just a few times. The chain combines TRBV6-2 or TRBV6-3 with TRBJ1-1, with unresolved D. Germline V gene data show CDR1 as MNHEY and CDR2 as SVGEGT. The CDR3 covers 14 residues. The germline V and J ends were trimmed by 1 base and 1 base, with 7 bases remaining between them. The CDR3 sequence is CASSYLGSNTEAFF. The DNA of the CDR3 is TGTGCCAGCAGTTACTTGGGCTCGAACACTGAAGCTTTCTTT.

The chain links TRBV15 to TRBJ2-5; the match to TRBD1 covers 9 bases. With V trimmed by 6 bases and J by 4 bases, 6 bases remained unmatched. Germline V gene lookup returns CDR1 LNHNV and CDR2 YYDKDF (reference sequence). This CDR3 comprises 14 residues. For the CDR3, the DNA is TGTGCCACCAGTCGGGACAGGGTGGGAGAGACCCAGTACTTC. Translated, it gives CATSRDRVGETQYF.

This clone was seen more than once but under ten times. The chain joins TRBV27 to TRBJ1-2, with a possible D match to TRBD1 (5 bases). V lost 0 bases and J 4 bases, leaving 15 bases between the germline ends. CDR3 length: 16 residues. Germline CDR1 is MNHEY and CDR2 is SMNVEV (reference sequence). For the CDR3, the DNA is TGTGCCAGCAGTTTATCTTGGGCAGGGAATGGCTATGGCTACACCTTC. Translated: CASSLSWAGNGYGYTF.

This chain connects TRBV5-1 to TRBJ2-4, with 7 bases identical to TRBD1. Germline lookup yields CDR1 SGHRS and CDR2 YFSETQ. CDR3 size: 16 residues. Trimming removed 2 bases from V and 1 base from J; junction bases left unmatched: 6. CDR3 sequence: CASSFLPGQAKNIQYF. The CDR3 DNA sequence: TGCGCCAGCAGCTTCCTACCGGGACAGGCCAAAAACATTCAGTACTTC. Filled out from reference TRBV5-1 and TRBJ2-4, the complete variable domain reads KAGVTQTPRYLIKTRGQQVTLSCSPISGHRSVSWYQQTPGQGLQFLFEYFSETQRNKGNFPGRFSGRQFSNSRSEMNVSTLELGDSALYLCASSFLPGQAKNIQYFGAGTRLSVL.

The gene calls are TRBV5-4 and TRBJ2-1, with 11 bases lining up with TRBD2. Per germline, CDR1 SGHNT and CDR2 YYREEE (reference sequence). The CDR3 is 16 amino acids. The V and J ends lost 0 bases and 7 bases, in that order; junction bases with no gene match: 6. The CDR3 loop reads CASSLDGLAGGNEQFF. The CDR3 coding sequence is TGTGCCAGCAGCTTGGACGGCCTAGCGGGGGGAAATGAGCAGTTCTTC.

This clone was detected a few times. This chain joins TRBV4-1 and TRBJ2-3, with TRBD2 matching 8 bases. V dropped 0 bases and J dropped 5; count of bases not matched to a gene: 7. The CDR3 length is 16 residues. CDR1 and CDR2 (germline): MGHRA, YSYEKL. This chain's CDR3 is CASSQDGRGAEDTQYF. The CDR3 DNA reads TGCGCCAGCAGCCAAGATGGGCGGGGGGCCGAAGATACGCAGTATTTT.

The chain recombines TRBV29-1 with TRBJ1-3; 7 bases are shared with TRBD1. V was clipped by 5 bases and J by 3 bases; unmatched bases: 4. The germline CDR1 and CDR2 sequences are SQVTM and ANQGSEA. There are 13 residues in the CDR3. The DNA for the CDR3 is TGCAGCGTTCAACAGGGGAGTGGAAACACCATATATTTT. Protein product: CSVQQGSGNTIYF.

The CDR3 sequence is CASNTGQSYNEQFF. The CDR3 nucleotides read TGTGCCAGTAATACAGGGCAGTCCTACAATGAGCAGTTCTTC. The chain joins TRBV19 to TRBJ2-1; D perhaps matches TRBD1 (6 bases). The CDR3 totals 14 residues. Trimming took off 7 bases at V and 1 base at J, with 11 bases between the two ends. The germline V gene has CDR1 LNHDA and CDR2 SQIVND (reference sequence).

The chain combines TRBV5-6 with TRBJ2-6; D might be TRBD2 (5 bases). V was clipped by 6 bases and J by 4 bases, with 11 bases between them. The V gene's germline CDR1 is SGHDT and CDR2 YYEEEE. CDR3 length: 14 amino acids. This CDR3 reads CASIGLSGANVLTF. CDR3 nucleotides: TGTGCCAGCATCGGACTGTCCGGGGCCAACGTCCTGACTTTC.

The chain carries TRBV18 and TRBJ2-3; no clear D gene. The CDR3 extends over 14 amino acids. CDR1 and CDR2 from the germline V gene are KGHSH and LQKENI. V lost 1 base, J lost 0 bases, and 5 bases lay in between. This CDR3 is CASSPLHSTDTQYF. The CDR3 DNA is TGTGCCAGCTCACCACTCCATAGCACAGATACGCAGTATTTT.

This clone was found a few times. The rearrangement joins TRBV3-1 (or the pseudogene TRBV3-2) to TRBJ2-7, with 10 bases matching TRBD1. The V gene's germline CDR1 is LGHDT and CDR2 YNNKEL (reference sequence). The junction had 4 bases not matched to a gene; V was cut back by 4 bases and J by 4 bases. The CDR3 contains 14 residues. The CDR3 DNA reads TGTGCCAGCAGCCCGACAGGGGGCTTGTACGAGCAGTACTTC. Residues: CASSPTGGLYEQYF.

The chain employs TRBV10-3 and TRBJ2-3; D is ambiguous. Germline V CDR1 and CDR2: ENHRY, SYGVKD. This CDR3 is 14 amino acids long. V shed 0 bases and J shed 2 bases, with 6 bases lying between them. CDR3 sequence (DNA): TGTGCCATCAGTGAGTCCCCCTCCACAGATACGCAGTATTTT. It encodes CAISESPSTDTQYF.

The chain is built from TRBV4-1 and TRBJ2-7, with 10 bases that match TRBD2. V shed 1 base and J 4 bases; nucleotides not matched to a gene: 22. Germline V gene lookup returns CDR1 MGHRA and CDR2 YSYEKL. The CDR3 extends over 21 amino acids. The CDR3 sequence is CASSQVLSLLAGGINCYEQYF. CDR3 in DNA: TGCGCCAGCAGCCAAGTGTTATCCCTTTTAGCGGGGGGCATAAACTGTTACGAGCAGTACTTC.

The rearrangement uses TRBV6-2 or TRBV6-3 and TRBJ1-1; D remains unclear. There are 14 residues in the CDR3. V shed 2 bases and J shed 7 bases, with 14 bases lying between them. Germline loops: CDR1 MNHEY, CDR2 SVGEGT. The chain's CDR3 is CASSYGHLVYEAFF. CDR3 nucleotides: TGTGCCAGCAGTTACGGGCACCTGGTATATGAAGCTTTCTTT.

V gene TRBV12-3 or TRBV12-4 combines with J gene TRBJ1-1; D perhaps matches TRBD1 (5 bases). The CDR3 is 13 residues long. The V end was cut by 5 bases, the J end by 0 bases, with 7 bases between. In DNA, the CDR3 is TGTGCCAGCAGTGACAGCATGAACACTGAAGCTTTCTTT. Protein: CASSDSMNTEAFF.

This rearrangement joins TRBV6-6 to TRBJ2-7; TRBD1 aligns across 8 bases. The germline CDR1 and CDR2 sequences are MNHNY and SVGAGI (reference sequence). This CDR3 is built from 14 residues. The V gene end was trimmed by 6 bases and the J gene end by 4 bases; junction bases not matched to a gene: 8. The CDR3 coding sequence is TGTGCCAGCAGACGCGGACAGGGTCATTACGAGCAGTACTTC. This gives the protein CASRRGQGHYEQYF.

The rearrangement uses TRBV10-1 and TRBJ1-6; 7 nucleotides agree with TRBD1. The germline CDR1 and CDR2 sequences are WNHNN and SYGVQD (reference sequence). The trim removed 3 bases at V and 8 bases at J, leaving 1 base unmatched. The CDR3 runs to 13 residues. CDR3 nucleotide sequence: TGCGCCAGCAGTGAACAGGGGCATTCACCCCTCCACTTT. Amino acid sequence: CASSEQGHSPLHF.

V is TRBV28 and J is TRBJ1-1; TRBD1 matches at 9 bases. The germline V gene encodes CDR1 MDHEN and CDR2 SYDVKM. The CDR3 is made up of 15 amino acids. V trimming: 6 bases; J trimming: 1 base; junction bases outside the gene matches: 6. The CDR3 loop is CASSLTGGKNTEAFF. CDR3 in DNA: TGTGCCAGCAGCTTGACAGGGGGGAAGAACACTGAAGCTTTCTTT.

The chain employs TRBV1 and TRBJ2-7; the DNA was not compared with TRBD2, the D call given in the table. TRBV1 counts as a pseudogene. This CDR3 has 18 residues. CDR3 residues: CTSSQAGGSLFRGCEQYF. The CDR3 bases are TGCACCAGCAGCCAAGCGGGGGGATCCCTTTTTCGAGGGTGCGAGCAGTACTTC.

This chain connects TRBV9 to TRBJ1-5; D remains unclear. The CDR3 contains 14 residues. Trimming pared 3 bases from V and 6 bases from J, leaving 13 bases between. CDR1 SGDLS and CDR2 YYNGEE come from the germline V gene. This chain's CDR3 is CASSAEHGGQPQHF. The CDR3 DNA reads TGTGCCAGCAGCGCCGAGCATGGAGGTCAGCCCCAGCATTTT.

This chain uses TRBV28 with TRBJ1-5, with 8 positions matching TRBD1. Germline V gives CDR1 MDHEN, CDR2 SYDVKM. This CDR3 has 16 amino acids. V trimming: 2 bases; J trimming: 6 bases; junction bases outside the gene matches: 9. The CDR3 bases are TGTGCCAGCAGTTTACCAGGGGGCCAAGTGAGTCAGCCCCAGCATTTT. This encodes CASSLPGGQVSQPQHF.

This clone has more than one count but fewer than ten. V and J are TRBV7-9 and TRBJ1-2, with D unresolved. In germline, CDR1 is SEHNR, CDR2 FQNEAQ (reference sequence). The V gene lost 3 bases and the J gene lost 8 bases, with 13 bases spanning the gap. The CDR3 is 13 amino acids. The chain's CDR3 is CASSFNDAGGYTF. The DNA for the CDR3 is TGTGCCAGCAGCTTTAACGACGCGGGGGGCTACACCTTC.

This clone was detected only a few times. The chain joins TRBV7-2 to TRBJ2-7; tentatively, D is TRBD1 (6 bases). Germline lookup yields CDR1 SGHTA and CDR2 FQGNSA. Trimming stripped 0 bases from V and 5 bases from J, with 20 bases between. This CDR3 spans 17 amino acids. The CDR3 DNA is TGTGCCAGCAGCTTAGCTATCGGGTTGGGCAGGGGAAACGAGCAGTACTTC. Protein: CASSLAIGLGRGNEQYF.

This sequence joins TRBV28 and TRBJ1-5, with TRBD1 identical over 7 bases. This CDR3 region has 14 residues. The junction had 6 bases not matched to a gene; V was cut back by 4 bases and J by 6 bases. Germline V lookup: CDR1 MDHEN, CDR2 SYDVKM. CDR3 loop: CASSYRGMSQPQHF. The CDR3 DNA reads TGTGCCAGCAGTTACAGGGGTATGAGTCAGCCCCAGCATTTT. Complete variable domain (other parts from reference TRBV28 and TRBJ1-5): DVKVTQSSRYLVKRTGEKVFLECVQDMDHENMFWYRQDPGLGLRLIYFSYDVKMKEKGDIPEGYSVSREKKERFSLILESASTNQTSMYLCASSYRGMSQPQHFGDGTRLSIL.

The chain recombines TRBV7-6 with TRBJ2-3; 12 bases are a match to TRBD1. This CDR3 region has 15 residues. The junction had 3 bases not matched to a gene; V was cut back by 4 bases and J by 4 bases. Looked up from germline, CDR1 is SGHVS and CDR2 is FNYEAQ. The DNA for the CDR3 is TGTGCCAGCAGCTGGGACAGGGGGCGTCCAGATACGCAGTATTTT. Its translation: CASSWDRGRPDTQYF.

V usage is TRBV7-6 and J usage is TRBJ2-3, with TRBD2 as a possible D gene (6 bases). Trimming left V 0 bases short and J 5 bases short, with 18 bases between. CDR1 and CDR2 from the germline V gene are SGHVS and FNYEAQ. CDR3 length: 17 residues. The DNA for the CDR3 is TGTGCCAGCAGCTTAGCCCGGAGGGGACTCAGTCAAGATACGCAGTATTTT. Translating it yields CASSLARRGLSQDTQYF. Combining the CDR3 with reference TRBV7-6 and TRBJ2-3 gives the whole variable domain GAGVSQSPRYKVTKRGQDVALRCDPISGHVSLYWYRQALGQGPEFLTYFNYEAQQDKSGLPNDRFSAERPEGSISTLTIQRTEQRDSAMYRCASSLARRGLSQDTQYFGPGTRLTVL.

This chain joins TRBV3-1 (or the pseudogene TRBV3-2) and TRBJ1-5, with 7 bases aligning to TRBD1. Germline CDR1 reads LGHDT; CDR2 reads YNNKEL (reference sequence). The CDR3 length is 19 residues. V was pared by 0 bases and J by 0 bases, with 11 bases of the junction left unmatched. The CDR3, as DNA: TGTGCCAGCAGCCAAGATATGTACGGCAGGGGGAATAGCAATCAGCCCCAGCATTTT. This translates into CASSQDMYGRGNSNQPQHF.